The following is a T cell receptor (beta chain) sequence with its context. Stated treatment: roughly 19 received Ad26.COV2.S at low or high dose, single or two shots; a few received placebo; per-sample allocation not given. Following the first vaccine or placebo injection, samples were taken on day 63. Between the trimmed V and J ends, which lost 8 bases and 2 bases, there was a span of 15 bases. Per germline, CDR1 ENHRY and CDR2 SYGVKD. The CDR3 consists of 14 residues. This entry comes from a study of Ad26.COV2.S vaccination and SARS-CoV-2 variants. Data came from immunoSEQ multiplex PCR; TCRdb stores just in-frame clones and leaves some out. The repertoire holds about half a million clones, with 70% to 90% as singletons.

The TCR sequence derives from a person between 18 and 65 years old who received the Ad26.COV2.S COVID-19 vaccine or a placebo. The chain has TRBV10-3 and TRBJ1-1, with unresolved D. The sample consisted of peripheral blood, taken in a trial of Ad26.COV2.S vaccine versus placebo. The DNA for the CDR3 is TGTGCCATCGCCCGAACGGACGGTAACACTGAAGCTTTCTTT. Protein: CAIARTDGNTEAFF.